The 31 T cell receptor beta chains listed next were all sequenced from one sample in a study of OX40 agonist ivuxolimab in advanced cancers. The data were produced by immunoSEQ multiplex PCR, yet TCRdb's version contains in-frame clones alone and is incomplete. The data contain around 56,000 clones, approximately 86% of them singletons. The sample in question was CD4+ or CD8+ T cells sorted from blood, obtained in a trial of the OX40 agonist ivuxolimab. Every receptor here comes from an adult with an advanced solid tumor such as melanoma, head and neck, liver or kidney cancer.

The gene calls are TRBV19 and TRBJ1-3; a weak D match, TRBD1 (6 bases). CDR3 length: 14 amino acids. Trimming took 9 bases from V and 0 from J, leaving 12 bases between them. Germline loops: CDR1 LNHDA, CDR2 SQIVND (reference sequence). The CDR3 DNA sequence: TGTGCCAGCCTTACAGGGAGCTCTGGAAACACCATATATTTT. It is translated as CASLTGSSGNTIYF.

This chain links TRBV6-1 with TRBJ2-3, with 7 bases matching TRBD2. V lost 9 bases and J lost 6; bases outside the gene matches: 12. This CDR3 has 14 amino acids. Germline V gene lookup returns CDR1 MNHNS and CDR2 SASEGT. The CDR3 spells CASKRDLGFDTQYF. For the CDR3, the DNA is TGTGCCAGTAAGCGGGACCTGGGCTTTGATACGCAGTATTTT.

V is TRBV7-2 and J is TRBJ1-5, with D perhaps TRBD1 (5 bases). CDR3 length: 15 residues. CDR1 is SGHTA and CDR2 is FQGNSA in the germline V gene. V was shortened by 2 bases and J by 3 bases, with 11 bases between the two germline ends. The CDR3 nucleotides are TGTGCCAGCAGCTTATCGTCGACAGACAATCAGCCCCAGCATTTT. Encoded protein: CASSLSSTDNQPQHF.

The chain recombines TRBV7-2 with TRBJ2-1; TRBD1 agrees at 7 bases. This CDR3 has 13 amino acids. Germline CDR1 is SGHTA and CDR2 is FQGNSA. With 5 bases clipped from V and 6 bases from J, the junction kept 4 bases outside the gene matches. The CDR3 DNA reads as TGTGCCAGCAGCCTAGGACAGGTCAATGAGCAGTTCTTC. Translated: CASSLGQVNEQFF.

The CDR3 loop reads CASSQENSGRNEKLFF. DNA of the CDR3: TGCGCCAGCAGCCAAGAAAACTCAGGGCGTAATGAAAAACTGTTTTTT. V and J are TRBV4-1 and TRBJ1-4, with D tentatively TRBD1 (5 bases). V was trimmed by 0 bases and J by 4 bases, leaving 12 bases between them. Germline V gene sequence: CDR1 MGHRA, CDR2 YSYEKL. The CDR3 totals 16 residues.

The chain links TRBV7-2 to TRBJ1-2; tentatively, D is TRBD1 (6 bases). From germline, CDR1 is SGHTA and CDR2 FQGNSA. Trimming cost V 2 bases and J 3 bases, with 10 bases left between them. This CDR3 region has 14 residues. The CDR3 here is CASSLNRVDYGYTF. DNA of the CDR3: TGTGCCAGCAGCTTAAACAGGGTGGACTATGGCTACACCTTC.

The V and J genes are TRBV5-4 and TRBJ1-4; 8 bases agree with TRBD1. J gave up 8 bases and V 3 bases, and 15 bases lay outside the gene matches. This CDR3 has 17 residues. Germline CDR1 SGHNT, CDR2 YYREEE (reference sequence). CDR3 sequence: CASSSMKDRGEGEKLFF. The CDR3 nucleotides are TGTGCCAGCAGCTCCATGAAAGACAGGGGAGAAGGAGAAAAACTGTTTTTT.

The chain couples TRBV29-1 to TRBJ1-2, with 8 positions matching TRBD1. Germline trimming cut 3 bases from V and 10 bases from J; bases unmatched to any gene: 10. The CDR3 has 13 amino acids. Germline V lookup: CDR1 SQVTM, CDR2 ANQGSEA. The DNA for the CDR3 is TGCAGCGTTGACCCCGGGACAGGCAATGACTACACCTTC. Amino acids: CSVDPGTGNDYTF.

The chain couples TRBV5-1 to TRBJ2-3; D is uncertain. The V gene lost 0 bases and the J gene lost 6 bases, with 5 bases spanning the gap. CDR1 SGHRS and CDR2 YFSETQ come from the germline V gene. The CDR3 runs to 12 residues. The CDR3 is CASSLGGDTQYF. CDR3 nucleotide sequence: TGCGCCAGCAGCTTGGGTGGGGATACGCAGTATTTT.

This rearrangement joins TRBV10-1 to TRBJ2-7; D ambiguous. The CDR3 loop spans 13 amino acids. The germline V gene has CDR1 WNHNN and CDR2 SYGVQD (reference sequence). V was shortened by 2 bases and J by 5 bases, with 10 bases between the two germline ends. The CDR3 DNA sequence: TGCGCCAGCAGTGAGAGAAAATCGGACGAGCAGTACTTC. It is translated as CASSERKSDEQYF.

V is TRBV6-6 and J is TRBJ2-7, with unresolved D. V lost 4 bases, J lost 4 bases, and 8 bases lay in between. This CDR3 is 12 amino acids long. Germline V gene sequence: CDR1 MNHNY, CDR2 SVGAGI (reference sequence). This CDR3 is CASSSPGYEQYF. The CDR3 DNA is TGTGCCAGCAGTTCCCCTGGGTACGAGCAGTACTTC.

This clone was detected only a few times. The chain uses TRBV15 and TRBJ2-5; D might be TRBD2 (7 bases). V was shortened by 0 bases and J by 0 bases, with 11 bases between the two germline ends. The CDR3 loop spans 16 amino acids. Germline-derived CDR1 and CDR2 are LNHNV and YYDKDF (reference sequence). The CDR3 spells CATSREGRGYQETQYF. The CDR3 coding sequence is TGTGCCACCAGCAGAGAGGGGAGGGGGTACCAAGAGACCCAGTACTTC.

This clone has a single count. The chain is built from TRBV7-3 and TRBJ1-1, with D unresolved. There are 14 residues in the CDR3. The germline gives CDR1 SGHTA, CDR2 FQGTGA. V shed 5 bases and J shed 0 bases, with 10 bases lying between them. CDR3 in DNA: TGTGCCAGCAGCCTACAGCGCATGAACACTGAAGCTTTCTTT. Its protein product is CASSLQRMNTEAFF.

The chain is built from TRBV7-8 and TRBJ1-2, with 8 bases identical to TRBD1. This CDR3 region has 16 residues. Per germline, CDR1 SGHVS and CDR2 FQNEAQ. With 5 bases clipped from V and 3 bases from J, the junction kept 11 bases outside the gene matches. The CDR3 DNA reads as TGTGCCAGCAGCCAGGGTGGGGCAGGGGGCTACTATGGCTACACCTTC. This codes for CASSQGGAGGYYGYTF.

The chain joins TRBV5-2 to TRBJ1-2. TRBV5-2 is assigned pseudogene status. The CDR3 contains 13 residues. The DNA for the CDR3 is TGTGCCAGCAACAACCCGAAAGACCTATGCTACACCTTC. Translating gives CASNNPKDLCYTF.

V is TRBV19 and J is TRBJ2-5, with D perhaps TRBD1 (6 bases). The CDR3 loop spans 15 amino acids. Germline assignment: CDR1 LNHDA and CDR2 SQIVND (reference sequence). The ends were cut back, 9 bases at V and 4 bases at J, with 21 bases in the middle. CDR3 residues: CASALASGDGETQYF. CDR3 DNA: TGTGCCAGCGCTCTGGCATCAGGGGACGGAGAGACCCAGTACTTC.

V gene TRBV4-3 combines with J gene TRBJ1-2; D unclear. V lost 4 bases and J lost 0, with 9 bases in between. CDR1 LGHNA and CDR2 YSLEER come from the germline V gene. The CDR3 has 14 residues. The CDR3 reads CASSPLVTNYGYTF. DNA of the CDR3: TGCGCCAGCAGCCCTTTGGTAACTAACTATGGCTACACCTTC.

This clone was seen once. The J gene is TRBJ2-5, the V gene TRBV7-8; the match to TRBD1 covers 8 bases. The germline CDR1 and CDR2 sequences are SGHVS and FQNEAQ. J gave up 4 bases and V 7 bases, and 8 bases lay outside the gene matches. The CDR3 is 14 amino acids. CDR3 nucleotide sequence: TGTGCCAGCAACGACAGGGGTGGGGGAGAGACCCAGTACTTC. Protein sequence: CASNDRGGGETQYF. The variable domain in full, with the rest retrieved from reference TRBV7-8 and TRBJ2-5, is GAGVSQSPRYKVAKRGQDVALRCDPISGHVSLFWYQQALGQGPEFLTYFQNEAQLDKSGLPSDRFFAERPEGSVSTLKIQRTQQEDSAVYLCASNDRGGGETQYFGPGTRLLVL.

This clone showed up just once. The chain employs TRBV6-5 and TRBJ2-7; D is unclear. Germline V gene sequence: CDR1 MNHEY, CDR2 SVGAGI. The CDR3 spans 13 residues. V was clipped by 5 bases and J by 6 bases, with 14 bases between them. The CDR3 DNA follows: TGTGCCAGCAGTCTTACGGCCGTAGCCGAGCAGTACTTC. This codes for CASSLTAVAEQYF.

This clone was recorded once. The chain employs TRBV7-2 and TRBJ2-1; D may be TRBD1 or TRBD2 (5 bases each). Germline assignment: CDR1 SGHTA and CDR2 FQGNSA. V dropped 5 bases and J dropped 4 bases, with 12 bases sitting between them. The CDR3 is made up of 14 amino acids. CDR3 amino acids: CASSQGPTYNEQFF. In DNA, the CDR3 is TGTGCCAGCAGCCAGGGACCCACATACAATGAGCAGTTCTTC.

V and J are TRBV27 and TRBJ1-6; no clear D. The CDR3 length is 15 residues. Per the germline V gene, CDR1 is MNHEY and CDR2 is SMNVEV (reference sequence). Trimming removed 2 bases from V and 5 bases from J, with 10 bases in between. The DNA for the CDR3 is TGTGCCAGCAGTTTAGAAGGGCCCAATAATTCACCCCTCCACTTT. Amino acids: CASSLEGPNNSPLHF.

The chain recombines TRBV21-1 with TRBJ1-2. TRBV21-1 is assigned pseudogene status. CDR3 length: 12 amino acids. The CDR3: CASTTVYYGYTF. CDR3 bases: TGTGCCAGCACCACGGTCTACTATGGCTACACCTTC.

This chain links TRBV28 with TRBJ2-5; 7 bases align to TRBD1. The end of the DNA is better explained by TRBJ2-7, so the J call may be wrong. CDR1 and CDR2 from the germline V gene are MDHEN and SYDVKM. This CDR3 spans 14 amino acids. The CDR3 loop reads CASSLGTVAYEQYF. The CDR3 DNA sequence: TGTGCCAGCAGTTTGGGGACAGTTGCCTACGAGCAGTACTTC.

V gene TRBV18 combines with J gene TRBJ1-5; D not certain. The CDR3 runs 13 residues. Germline lookup yields CDR1 KGHSH and CDR2 LQKENI. V was clipped by 3 bases and J by 4 bases, with 7 bases between them. In DNA form, the CDR3 reads TGTGCCAGCTCACCGTGGGGAAATCAGCCCCAGCATTTT. Its protein product is CASSPWGNQPQHF.

The sample holds one count of this clone. The CDR3, as DNA: TGTGCCAGCAGCTACCGGACAGGGGGCGTTGGTGAAGCTTTCTTT. Translation: CASSYRTGGVGEAFF. The chain couples TRBV7-9 to TRBJ1-1, with 11 bases that match TRBD1. J gave up 7 bases and V 4 bases, and 8 bases lay outside the gene matches. The CDR3 is made up of 15 amino acids. The germline V gene encodes CDR1 SEHNR and CDR2 FQNEAQ (reference sequence).

The chain couples TRBV19 to TRBJ2-7; 7 bases fit TRBD2. V was clipped by 6 bases and J by 5 bases; unmatched bases: 10. The germline CDR1 and CDR2 sequences are LNHDA and SQIVND (reference sequence). The CDR3 has 14 amino acids. The CDR3, as DNA: TGTGCCAGTAGCTCGACTAGCCCTTTAAACGAGCAGTACTTC. It translates to CASSSTSPLNEQYF.

The chain couples TRBV14 to TRBJ1-1; D is uncertain. The CDR3 is 16 residues long. Trimming took 0 bases from V and 0 from J, leaving 11 bases between them. The germline V gene encodes CDR1 SGHDN and CDR2 FVKESK. This chain's CDR3 is CASSQDLGNLNTEAFF. In DNA, the CDR3 is TGTGCCAGCAGCCAAGATCTGGGCAACCTGAACACTGAAGCTTTCTTT.

CDR3 in DNA: TGTGCCAGCAGTTCGGGACTCGACGAGCAGTACTTC. Translation gives CASSSGLDEQYF. The chain joins TRBV28 to TRBJ2-7; D is possibly TRBD2 (6 bases). CDR3 length: 12 amino acids. Germline loops: CDR1 MDHEN, CDR2 SYDVKM. V was cut by 4 bases and J by 5 bases, with 9 bases left in between.

V is TRBV11-2 and J is TRBJ1-4; D uncertain. With 5 bases removed from V and 8 bases from J, the gap between germline ends came to 15 bases. The germline CDR1 and CDR2 sequences are SGHAT and FQNNGV. The CDR3 extends over 14 amino acids. The CDR3 region is CASSLQAIGEKLFF. The CDR3 nucleotides are TGTGCCAGCAGCCTCCAGGCGATTGGGGAAAAACTGTTTTTT.

This clone was counted between two and nine times. The chain employs TRBV7-3 and TRBJ2-3, with D uncertain. The CDR3 runs to 13 residues. Germline-derived CDR1 and CDR2 are SGHTA and FQGTGA. V lost 1 base and J 6 bases, leaving 8 bases between the germline ends. CDR3 bases: TGTGCCAGCAGCTTAAACCCCCAGGATACGCAGTATTTT. It codes for CASSLNPQDTQYF.

The chain carries TRBV19 and TRBJ2-7, with 10 bases identical to TRBD1. This CDR3 comprises 16 residues. The trim removed 2 bases at V and 3 bases at J, leaving 7 bases unmatched. CDR1 LNHDA and CDR2 SQIVND come from the germline V gene (reference sequence). This CDR3 is CASSIRTGTGVYEQYF. The DNA for the CDR3 is TGTGCCAGTAGTATAAGAACCGGGACAGGGGTCTACGAGCAGTACTTC.